The sample holds one count of the clone carrying this TCR beta chain. At one of its ends the junction is not consistent with the germline gene, which may arise from a read error. This specimen belongs to a study of blood T cell repertoires in COVID-19. This CDR3 has 12 residues. Per the germline V gene, CDR1 is MNHEY and CDR2 is SMNVEV (reference sequence). The method was immunoSEQ multiplex PCR; TCRdb's version includes in-frame clones alone and lacks a portion of them. The table records 170,000 or so clones, roughly 86% of them present only once. This sequence joins TRBV27 and TRBJ2-5; no reliable D call. The source of this sequence is a man in his fifties or sixties with COVID-19, enrolled during active disease. The sequencing input was peripheral blood. For the CDR3, the DNA is TGTGCCAGCAGTTCCCCGGGTGAGACCCGGTACTTC. Translated, it gives CASSSPGETRYF.